This TCR beta chain emerged from a study of blood T cell repertoires in COVID-19. Study at large: The United States, Italy and Spain were the sources of the acute and convalescent COVID-19 samples. In each case, the material was cDNA or gDNA derived from T cells, B-cell-depleted T cells, or PBMCs.

Followed longitudinally, the Seattle patients had been enrolled during active infection. Original handling: Researchers report that nucleated cell counts were estimated from reference gene primer amplification. Here immunoSEQ multiplex PCR was the method, and the copy in TCRdb shows in-frame clones only, minus some. V, J and clone size are those of that table, while D and trimming were read from the DNA. Of about 240,000 clones in the sample, nearly 95% are singletons; the top ten hold roughly 0.79%. The CDR3 extends over 13 amino acids. V lost 4 bases, J lost 5 bases, and 12 bases lay in between. Germline values: CDR1 SGDLS, CDR2 YYNGEE.

The chain carries TRBV9 and TRBJ2-5; weak D call: TRBD1 (6 bases). The source material was peripheral blood. The clonotype comes from a man between 25 and 39 years old with COVID-19, enrolled during active disease. The CDR3 sequence is CASSFQGIETQYF. CDR3 in DNA: TGTGCCAGCAGCTTTCAGGGGATCGAGACCCAGTACTTC.